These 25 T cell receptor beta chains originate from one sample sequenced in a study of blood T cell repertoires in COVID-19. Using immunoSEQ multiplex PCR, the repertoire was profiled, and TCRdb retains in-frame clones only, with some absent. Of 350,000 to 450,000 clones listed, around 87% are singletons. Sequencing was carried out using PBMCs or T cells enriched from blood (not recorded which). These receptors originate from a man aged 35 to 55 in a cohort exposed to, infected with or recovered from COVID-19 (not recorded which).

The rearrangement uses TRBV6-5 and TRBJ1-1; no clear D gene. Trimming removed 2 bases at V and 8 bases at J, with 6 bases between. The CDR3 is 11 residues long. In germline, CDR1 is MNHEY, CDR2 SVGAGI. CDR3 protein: CASSYLSEAFF. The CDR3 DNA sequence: TGTGCCAGCAGTTACCTATCCGAAGCTTTCTTT.

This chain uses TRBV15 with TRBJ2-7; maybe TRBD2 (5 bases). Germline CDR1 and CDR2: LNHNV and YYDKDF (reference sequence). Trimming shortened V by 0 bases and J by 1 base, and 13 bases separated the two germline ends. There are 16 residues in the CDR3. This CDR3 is CATSRDTADLSYEQYF. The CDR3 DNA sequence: TGTGCCACCAGCAGAGATACAGCGGATCTTTCCTACGAGCAGTACTTC.

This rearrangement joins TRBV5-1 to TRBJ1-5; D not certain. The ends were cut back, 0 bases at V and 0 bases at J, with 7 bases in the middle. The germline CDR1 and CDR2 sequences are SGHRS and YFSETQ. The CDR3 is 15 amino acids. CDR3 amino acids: CASSLGLNSNQPQHF. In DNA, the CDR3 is TGCGCCAGCAGCTTGGGACTCAATAGCAATCAGCCCCAGCATTTT.

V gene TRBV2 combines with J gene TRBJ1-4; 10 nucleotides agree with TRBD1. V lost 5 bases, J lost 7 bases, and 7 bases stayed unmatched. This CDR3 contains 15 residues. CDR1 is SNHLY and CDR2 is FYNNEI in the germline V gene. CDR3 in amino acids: CASSTDRGLVEKLFF. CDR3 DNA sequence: TGTGCCAGCAGTACAGACAGGGGGCTTGTTGAAAAACTGTTTTTT.

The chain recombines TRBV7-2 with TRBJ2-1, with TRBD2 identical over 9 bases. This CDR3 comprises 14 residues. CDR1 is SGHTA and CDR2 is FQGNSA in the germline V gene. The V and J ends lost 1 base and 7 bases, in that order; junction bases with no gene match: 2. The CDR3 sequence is CASSLVAGANEQFF. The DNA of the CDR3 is TGTGCCAGCAGCTTAGTAGCGGGAGCTAATGAGCAGTTCTTC. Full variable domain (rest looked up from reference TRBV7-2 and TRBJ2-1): GAGVSQSPSNKVTEKGKDVELRCDPISGHTALYWYRQSLGQGLEFLIYFQGNSAPDKSGLPSDRFSAERTGGSVSTLTIQRTQQEDSAVYLCASSLVAGANEQFFGPGTRLTVL.

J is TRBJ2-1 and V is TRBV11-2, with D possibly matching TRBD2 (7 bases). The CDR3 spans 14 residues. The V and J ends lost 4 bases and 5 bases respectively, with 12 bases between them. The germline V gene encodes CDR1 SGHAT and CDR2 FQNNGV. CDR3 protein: CASSSTGTNNEQFF. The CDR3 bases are TGTGCCAGCAGCTCAACAGGGACTAACAATGAGCAGTTCTTC. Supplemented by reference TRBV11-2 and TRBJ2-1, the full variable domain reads EAGVAQSPRYKIIEKRQSVAFWCNPISGHATLYWYQQILGQGPKLLIQFQNNGVVDDSQLPKDRFSAERLKGVDSTLKIQPAKLEDSAVYLCASSSTGTNNEQFFGPGTRLTVL.

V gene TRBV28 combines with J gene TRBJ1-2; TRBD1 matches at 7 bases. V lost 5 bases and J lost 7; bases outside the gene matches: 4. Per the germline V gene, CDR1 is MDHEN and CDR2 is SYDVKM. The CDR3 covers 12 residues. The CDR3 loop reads CASSRQGAGYTF. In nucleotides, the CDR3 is TGTGCCAGCAGTAGACAGGGAGCTGGCTACACCTTC.

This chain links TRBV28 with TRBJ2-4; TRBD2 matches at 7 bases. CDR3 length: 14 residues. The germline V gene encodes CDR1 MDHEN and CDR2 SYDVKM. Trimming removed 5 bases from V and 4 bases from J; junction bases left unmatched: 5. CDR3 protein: CASSQYGGKNIQYF. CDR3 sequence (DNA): TGTGCCAGCAGTCAATACGGGGGGAAAAACATTCAGTACTTC.

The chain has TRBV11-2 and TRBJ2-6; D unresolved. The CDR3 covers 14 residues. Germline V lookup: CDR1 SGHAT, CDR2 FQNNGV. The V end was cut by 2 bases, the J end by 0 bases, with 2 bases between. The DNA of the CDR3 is TGTGCCAGCAGCTTACTCTCTGGGGCCAACGTCCTGACTTTC. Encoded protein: CASSLLSGANVLTF.

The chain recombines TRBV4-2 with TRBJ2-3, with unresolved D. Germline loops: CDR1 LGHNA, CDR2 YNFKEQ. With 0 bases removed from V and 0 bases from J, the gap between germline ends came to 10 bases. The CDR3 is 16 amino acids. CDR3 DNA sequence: TGTGCCAGCAGCCAAGAAACCTCGGGTAGCACAGATACGCAGTATTTT. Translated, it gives CASSQETSGSTDTQYF.

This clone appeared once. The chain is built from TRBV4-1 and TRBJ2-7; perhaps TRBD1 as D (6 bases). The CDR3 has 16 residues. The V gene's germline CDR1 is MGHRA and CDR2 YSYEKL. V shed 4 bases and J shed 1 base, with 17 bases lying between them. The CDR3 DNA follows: TGCGCCAGCAGCCCTCGTTACAGGGATACGTCCTACGAGCAGTACTTC. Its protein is CASSPRYRDTSYEQYF.

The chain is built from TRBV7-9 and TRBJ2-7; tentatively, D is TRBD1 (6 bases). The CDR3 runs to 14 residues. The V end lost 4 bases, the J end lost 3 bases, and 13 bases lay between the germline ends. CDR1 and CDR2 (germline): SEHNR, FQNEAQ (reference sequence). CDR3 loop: CASSSRTEDYEQYF. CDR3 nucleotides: TGTGCCAGCAGCTCCCGGACAGAAGACTACGAGCAGTACTTC.

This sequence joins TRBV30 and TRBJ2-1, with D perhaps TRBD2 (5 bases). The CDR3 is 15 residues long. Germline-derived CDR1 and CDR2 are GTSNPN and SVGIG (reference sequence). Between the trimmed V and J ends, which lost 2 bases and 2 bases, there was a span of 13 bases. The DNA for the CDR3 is TGTGCCTGGAGTCTAGGGAGCGGCACCTACAATGAGCAGTTCTTC. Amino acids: CAWSLGSGTYNEQFF.

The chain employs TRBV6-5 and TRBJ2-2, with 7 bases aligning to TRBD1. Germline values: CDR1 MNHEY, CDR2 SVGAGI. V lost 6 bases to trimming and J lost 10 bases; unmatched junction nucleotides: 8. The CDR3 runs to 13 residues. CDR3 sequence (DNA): TGTGCCAGCAGCGGACAGGAGTTGACGGAGCTGTTTTTT. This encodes CASSGQELTELFF.

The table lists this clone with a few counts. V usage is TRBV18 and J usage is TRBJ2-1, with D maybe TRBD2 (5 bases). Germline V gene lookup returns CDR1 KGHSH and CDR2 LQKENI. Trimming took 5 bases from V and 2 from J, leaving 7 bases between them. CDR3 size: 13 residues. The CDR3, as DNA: TGTGCCAGCTCATCCGGGACCTACAATGAGCAGTTCTTC. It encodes CASSSGTYNEQFF.

The CDR3 here is CATSRGDNNYGYTF. CDR3 DNA sequence: TGTGCCACCAGCAGAGGGGACAATAACTATGGCTACACCTTC. The chain joins TRBV15 to TRBJ1-2; possible D gene TRBD1, 6 bases. Per germline, CDR1 LNHNV and CDR2 YYDKDF (reference sequence). V was trimmed by 1 base and J by 1 base, leaving 7 bases between them. CDR3 length: 14 residues.

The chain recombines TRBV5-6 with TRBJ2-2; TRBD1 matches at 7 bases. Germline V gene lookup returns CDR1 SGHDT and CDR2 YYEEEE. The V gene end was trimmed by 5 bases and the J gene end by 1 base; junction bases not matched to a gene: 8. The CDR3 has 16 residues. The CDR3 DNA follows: TGTGCCAGCAGGTACAACAGGGGTAGGAACACCGGGGAGCTGTTTTTT. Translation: CASRYNRGRNTGELFF.

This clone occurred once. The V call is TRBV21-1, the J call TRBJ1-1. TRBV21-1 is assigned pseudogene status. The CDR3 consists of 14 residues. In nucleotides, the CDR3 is TGTGCCAGCAGCAAAGTCCAAGAGGTTTTAGGAGCTTTCTTT. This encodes CASSKVQEVLGAFF.

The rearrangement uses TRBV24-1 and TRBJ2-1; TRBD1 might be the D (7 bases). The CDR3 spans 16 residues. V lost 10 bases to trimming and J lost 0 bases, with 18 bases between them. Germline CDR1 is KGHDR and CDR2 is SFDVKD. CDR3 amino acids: CATTSGGGNSYNEQFF. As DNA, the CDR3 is TGTGCCACAACCTCAGGGGGAGGAAACTCCTACAATGAGCAGTTCTTC.

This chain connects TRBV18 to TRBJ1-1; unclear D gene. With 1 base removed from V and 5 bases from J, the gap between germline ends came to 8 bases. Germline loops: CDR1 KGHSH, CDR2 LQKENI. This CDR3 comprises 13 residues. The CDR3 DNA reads TGTGCCAGCTCACCACGAGGGAGTACTGAAGCTTTCTTT. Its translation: CASSPRGSTEAFF.

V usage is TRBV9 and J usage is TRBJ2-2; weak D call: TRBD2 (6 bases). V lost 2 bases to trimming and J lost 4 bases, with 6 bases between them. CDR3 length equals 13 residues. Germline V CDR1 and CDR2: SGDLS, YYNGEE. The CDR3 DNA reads TGTGCCAGCAGCGTTAGCGGCACCGGGGAGCTGTTTTTT. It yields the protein CASSVSGTGELFF.

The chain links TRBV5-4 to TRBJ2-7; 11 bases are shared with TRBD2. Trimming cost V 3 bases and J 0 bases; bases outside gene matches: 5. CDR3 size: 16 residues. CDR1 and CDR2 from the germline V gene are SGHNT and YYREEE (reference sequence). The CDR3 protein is CASSSLTSGSSYEQYF. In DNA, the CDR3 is TGTGCCAGCAGCTCCCTTACTAGCGGGAGCTCCTACGAGCAGTACTTC.

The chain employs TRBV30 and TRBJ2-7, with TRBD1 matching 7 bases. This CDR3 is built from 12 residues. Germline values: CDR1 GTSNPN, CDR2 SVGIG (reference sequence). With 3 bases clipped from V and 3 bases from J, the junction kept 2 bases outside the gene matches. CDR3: CAWSPGGYEQYF. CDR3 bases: TGTGCCTGGAGCCCAGGGGGCTACGAGCAGTACTTC.

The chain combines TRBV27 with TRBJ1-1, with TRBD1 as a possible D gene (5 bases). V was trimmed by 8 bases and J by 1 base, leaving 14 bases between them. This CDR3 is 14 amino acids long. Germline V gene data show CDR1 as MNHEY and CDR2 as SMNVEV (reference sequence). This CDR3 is CASYRTGQNTEAFF. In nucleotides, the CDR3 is TGTGCCAGCTATCGTACCGGACAGAACACTGAAGCTTTCTTT.

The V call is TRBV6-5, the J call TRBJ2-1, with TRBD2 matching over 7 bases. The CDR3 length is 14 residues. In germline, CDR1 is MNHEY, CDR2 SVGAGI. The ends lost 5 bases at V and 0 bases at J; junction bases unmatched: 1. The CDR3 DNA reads TGTGCCAGCAGTCGGGACTACTCCTACAATGAGCAGTTCTTC. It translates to CASSRDYSYNEQFF.